The 26 T cell receptor beta chains below come from one sample, sequenced in a study of human T cells and chemical hapten exposure. Researchers extracted total RNA from unfractionated whole blood. MiXCR was run by TCRdb on the 5' RACE reads, yielding one entry per CDR3 protein. The sample has 81,000 or so distinct CDR3 sequences, 7.7% seen once. Receptor source: a male donor in good health.

The sample holds many counts of this clonotype. V gene TRBV7-9 combines with J gene TRBJ2-7; D uncertain. The V end lost 1 base, the J end lost 4 bases, and 8 bases lay between the germline ends. CDR3 length: 13 amino acids. In germline, CDR1 is SEHNR, CDR2 FQNEAQ (reference sequence). The CDR3 DNA reads as TGTGCCAGCAGCTTAGGATCGGAATACGAGCAGTACTTC. As protein: CASSLGSEYEQYF. Drawing the rest from reference TRBV7-9 and TRBJ2-7, the complete variable domain is DTGVSQNPRHKITKRGQNVTFRCDPISEHNRLYWYRQTLGQGPEFLTYFQNEAQLEKSRLLSDRFSAERPKGSFSTLEIQRTEQGDSAMYLCASSLGSEYEQYFGPGTRLTVT.

This clonotype has at least ten counts. V and J are TRBV6-1 and TRBJ1-6; 9 bases fit TRBD1. V shed 6 bases and J 7 bases; nucleotides not matched to a gene: 10. There are 16 residues in the CDR3. From germline, CDR1 is MNHNS and CDR2 SASEGT. Written as DNA, the CDR3 is TGTGCCAGCAGCGAGGAGGACAGGGGTCGGAATTCACCCCTCCACTTT. This codes for CASSEEDRGRNSPLHF.

This clonotype appeared many times. This rearrangement joins TRBV4-3 to TRBJ2-1; 11 bases are a match to TRBD2. V gave up 3 bases and J gave up 9 bases; unmatched junction bases: 7. Germline V gene lookup returns CDR1 LGHNA and CDR2 YSLEER. The CDR3 runs to 15 residues. CDR3 in DNA: TGCGCCAGCAGCCAGATAGCGGGGGGGCCAGGTGAGCAGTTCTTC. Residues: CASSQIAGGPGEQFF.

At least ten counts were recorded for this clonotype. J is TRBJ2-3 and V is TRBV20-1; tentative D call: TRBD2 (6 bases). V was pared by 2 bases and J by 1 base, with 16 bases between. This CDR3 comprises 16 residues. Germline CDR1 DFQATT, CDR2 SNEGSKA (reference sequence). CDR3 residues: CSARIGRRGRTDTQYF. CDR3 nucleotides: TGCAGTGCTAGAATAGGGAGGCGAGGCCGCACAGATACGCAGTATTTT.

The chain employs TRBV5-1 and TRBJ2-2; possibly TRBD2 for D (5 bases). The CDR3 covers 16 residues. The V gene lost 0 bases and the J gene lost 2 bases, with 11 bases spanning the gap. Germline CDR1 SGHRS, CDR2 YFSETQ. CDR3 amino acids: CASSLGTPPNTGELFF. DNA of the CDR3: TGCGCCAGCAGCTTGGGGACTCCGCCCAACACCGGGGAGCTGTTTTTT.

This clonotype was detected a few times. The chain links TRBV5-6 to TRBJ2-1, with 11 bases matching TRBD1. Germline lookup yields CDR1 SGHDT and CDR2 YYEEEE. The CDR3 runs 17 residues. Germline trimming cut 1 base from V and 8 bases from J; bases unmatched to any gene: 11. For the CDR3, the DNA is TGTGCCAGCAGCTTGATCCTGGACAGGGGGCGCAGGGATGAGCAGTTCTTC. Amino acid sequence: CASSLILDRGRRDEQFF.

The rearrangement links TRBV27 to TRBJ2-3, with 10 bases identical to TRBD2. Germline V gene lookup returns CDR1 MNHEY and CDR2 SMNVEV (reference sequence). The CDR3 runs 15 residues. Trimming cost V 4 bases and J 2 bases; bases outside gene matches: 3. The CDR3 DNA follows: TGTGCCAGCAGTTGGCTAGCGGGGGCCACAGATACGCAGTATTTT. Amino acids: CASSWLAGATDTQYF.

The chain joins TRBV12-3 or TRBV12-4 to TRBJ1-1; 7 nucleotides line up with TRBD1. Trimming cost V 4 bases and J 6 bases; bases outside gene matches: 5. The CDR3 is 13 residues long. The CDR3 DNA is TGTGCCAGCAGTTCCCGACAGGGCGCTGAAGCTTTCTTT. It encodes CASSSRQGAEAFF.

This clonotype was seen at least ten times. The genes are TRBV20-1 and TRBJ2-1; the match to TRBD2 covers 8 bases. Germline lookup yields CDR1 DFQATT and CDR2 SNEGSKA (reference sequence). CDR3 length equals 14 residues. The trim removed 5 bases at V and 3 bases at J, leaving 6 bases unmatched. In nucleotides, the CDR3 is TGCAGTGCTCCGGATACTAGCGGCTACAATGAGCAGTTCTTC. It codes for CSAPDTSGYNEQFF.

This clonotype was detected many times. This sequence joins TRBV5-1 and TRBJ2-2, with D unclear. Deletions cut 2 bases from V and 6 bases from J, with 14 bases between. The germline gives CDR1 SGHRS, CDR2 YFSETQ. The CDR3 is 15 amino acids. The CDR3 protein is CASSFQDRHAGELFF. The CDR3 region has the DNA TGCGCCAGCAGCTTTCAGGACCGCCACGCCGGGGAGCTGTTTTTT.

This clonotype occurred a few times. This chain joins TRBV6-2 or TRBV6-3 and TRBJ2-7; D unclear. The CDR3 loop spans 16 amino acids. V gave up 6 bases and J gave up 0 bases, with 18 bases separating them. The germline V gene has CDR1 MNHEY and CDR2 SVGEGT. The CDR3 is CASSYAESSTSYEQYF. The CDR3 DNA reads TGTGCCAGCAGCTATGCGGAATCCTCCACCTCCTACGAGCAGTACTTC.

V usage is TRBV19 and J usage is TRBJ2-6; D assignment may be TRBD1 or TRBD2 (5 bases each). With 5 bases removed from V and 0 bases from J, the gap between germline ends came to 14 bases. Germline V gene lookup returns CDR1 LNHDA and CDR2 SQIVND (reference sequence). This CDR3 has 17 amino acids. The CDR3 coding sequence is TGTGCCAGTAGTTTGACAGTGGGGAGCTCTGGGGCCAACGTCCTGACTTTC. It encodes CASSLTVGSSGANVLTF.

J is TRBJ1-1 and V is TRBV10-2; D perhaps matches TRBD1 (5 bases). The CDR3 contains 14 residues. Trimming left V 5 bases short and J 4 bases short, with 14 bases between. The germline gives CDR1 WSHSY, CDR2 SAAADI. CDR3 loop: CASSHGRGRTEAFF. For the CDR3, the DNA is TGCGCCAGCAGTCACGGCCGGGGACGCACTGAAGCTTTCTTT.

The gene calls are TRBV6-1 and TRBJ2-1; the match to TRBD2 covers 15 bases. The ends lost 4 bases at V and 8 bases at J; junction bases unmatched: 3. Germline V gene sequence: CDR1 MNHNS, CDR2 SASEGT. The CDR3 extends over 15 amino acids. In DNA form, the CDR3 reads TGTGCCAGCAGTGGGACTAGCGGGGGGGGGGATGAGCAGTTCTTC. It is translated as CASSGTSGGGDEQFF.

This clonotype was picked up many times. The chain recombines TRBV6-5 with TRBJ2-1; D not resolved. CDR1 is MNHEY, CDR2 SVGAGI, per germline. V was clipped by 6 bases and J by 3 bases, with 6 bases between them. The CDR3 spans 12 residues. CDR3 sequence (DNA): TGTGCCAGCAGGACTGGCTACAATGAGCAGTTCTTC. Amino acid sequence: CASRTGYNEQFF.

At least ten counts were recorded for this clonotype. The chain combines TRBV5-1 with TRBJ2-1; D remains ambiguous. V was clipped by 0 bases and J by 3 bases, with 7 bases between them. The germline V gene has CDR1 SGHRS and CDR2 YFSETQ. The CDR3 totals 14 residues. The CDR3 loop reads CASSLAVSYNEQFF. DNA for the CDR3: TGCGCCAGCAGCTTGGCCGTGAGCTACAATGAGCAGTTCTTC.

This clonotype occurred many times. The chain couples TRBV7-6 to TRBJ2-2; D is uncertain. V gave up 5 bases and J gave up 4 bases, with 8 bases separating them. Germline CDR1 reads SGHVS; CDR2 reads FNYEAQ. The CDR3 runs to 13 residues. The CDR3 sequence: CASSLPGTGELFF. CDR3 nucleotides: TGTGCCAGCAGCCTTCCGGGCACCGGGGAGCTGTTTTTT.

The chain recombines TRBV19 with TRBJ1-5; 11 bases are shared with TRBD1. V gave up 5 bases and J gave up 8 bases; unmatched junction bases: 11. This CDR3 contains 16 residues. CDR1 LNHDA and CDR2 SQIVND come from the germline V gene (reference sequence). DNA for the CDR3: TGTGCCAGTAGTGTCACACCTTCGGGACAGGGGGAGCCCCAGCATTTT. It translates to CASSVTPSGQGEPQHF.

The V and J genes are TRBV29-1 and TRBJ1-1; D remains unclear. The germline CDR1 and CDR2 sequences are SQVTM and ANQGSEA. This CDR3 comprises 10 residues. V was cut by 6 bases and J by 0 bases, with 2 bases left in between. The CDR3: CSVMNTEAFF. In DNA, the CDR3 is TGCAGCGTCATGAACACTGAAGCTTTCTTT. Based on the CDR3 plus reference TRBV29-1 and TRBJ1-1, the full variable domain is SAVISQKPSRDICQRGTSLTIQCQVDSQVTMMFWYRQQPGQSLTLIATANQGSEATYESGFVIDKFPISRPNLTFSTLTVSNMSPEDSSIYLCSVMNTEAFFGQGTRLTVV.

This chain uses TRBV3-1 with TRBJ1-2; 7 nucleotides line up with TRBD1. After removal of 2 bases from V and 1 base from J, the junction contained 7 bases not matched to a gene. The CDR3 covers 16 residues. Per the germline V gene, CDR1 is LGHDT and CDR2 is YNNKEL (reference sequence). CDR3 amino acids: CASSQQTGRVNYGYTF. The CDR3 DNA follows: TGTGCCAGCAGCCAACAGACAGGGAGGGTTAACTATGGCTACACCTTC.

This clonotype appeared many times. CDR3 sequence (DNA): TGTGCTAGTGACCCGAGTAGCGGCAATGAGCAGTTCTTC. Its protein product is CASDPSSGNEQFF. This chain connects TRBV12-5 to TRBJ2-1; D is possibly TRBD2 (6 bases). V was trimmed by 7 bases and J by 6 bases, leaving 13 bases between them. CDR3 length equals 13 residues. From germline, CDR1 is LGHNT and CDR2 FRNRAP.

The rearrangement joins TRBV15 to TRBJ1-1, with a weak D call TRBD1 (6 bases). V dropped 5 bases and J dropped 6 bases, with 13 bases sitting between them. Germline CDR1 and CDR2: LNHNV and YYDKDF (reference sequence). This CDR3 is 13 amino acids long. CDR3 DNA sequence: TGTGCCACCAGCCGCCTTGGGGGCCCTGAAGCTTTCTTT. Translated: CATSRLGGPEAFF. Drawing the rest from reference TRBV15 and TRBJ1-1, the complete variable domain is DAMVIQNPRYQVTQFGKPVTLSCSQTLNHNVMYWYQQKSSQAPKLLFHYYDKDFNNEADTPDNFQSRRPNTSFCFLDIRSPGLGDTAMYLCATSRLGGPEAFFGQGTRLTVV.

This clonotype was picked up many times. This chain uses TRBV12-3 or TRBV12-4 with TRBJ2-6; D is possibly TRBD1 (6 bases). V gave up 4 bases and J gave up 0 bases, with 25 bases separating them. The CDR3 is 21 residues long. For the CDR3, the DNA is TGTGCCAGCAGTTCTCCTAGGGTACAGGGCTCGACATACTCTGGGGCCAACGTCCTGACTTTC. This codes for CASSSPRVQGSTYSGANVLTF.

The V and J genes are TRBV4-3 and TRBJ1-3; 12 nucleotides match TRBD1. The CDR3 runs 16 residues. Germline assignment: CDR1 LGHNA and CDR2 YSLEER. Unmatched junction bases numbered 12, after V lost 0 bases and J lost 15 bases. The CDR3 DNA follows: TGCGCCAGCAGCCAAGATCATCCGGGACAGGGGGCGTCGTCATATTTT. Translated, it gives CASSQDHPGQGASSYF.

This clonotype was recorded at least ten times. The chain recombines TRBV7-6 with TRBJ2-7; weak D call: TRBD1 (5 bases). The CDR3 covers 21 residues. CDR1 and CDR2 from the germline V gene are SGHVS and FNYEAQ. Trimming shortened V by 5 bases and J by 1 base, and 33 bases separated the two germline ends. This CDR3 is CASSPHRRTPDLNQLSYEQYF. The CDR3 bases are TGTGCCAGCAGCCCCCACCGAAGGACACCCGACTTGAATCAATTATCCTACGAGCAGTACTTC.

V and J are TRBV11-2 and TRBJ2-3; unclear D gene. V was cut by 5 bases and J by 6 bases, with 12 bases left in between. The CDR3 consists of 13 residues. The V gene's germline CDR1 is SGHAT and CDR2 FQNNGV. DNA of the CDR3: TGTGCCAGCAGCCTCAATCCAGGTGATACGCAGTATTTT. Its translation: CASSLNPGDTQYF.